Listed here are 30 T cell receptor beta chains from one sample, sequenced in a study of T cells in Graves' hyperthyroidism and ophthalmopathy. Amplified regions were TCR beta CDR3 sequences from RNA transcripts. The HTBI primer set was used in a first-round RT-PCR of the TCR CDR3. MiXCR, run by TCRdb on the multiplex PCR reads, gives a single entry per CDR3 protein. The table has 600,000 or so distinct CDR3 sequences, roughly 14% seen once. Material: blood. Receptors originate from a woman aged 50 to 65 with Graves' ophthalmopathy.

Points on this clonotype: This may be a read error, as it is one base from a much larger clone. The genes are TRBV29-1 and TRBJ2-3, with D possibly being TRBD2 (6 bases). Germline CDR1 SQVTM, CDR2 ANQGSEA. The CDR3 covers 14 residues. CDR3 in amino acids: CSVAGTGLTDTRYF. DNA of the CDR3: TGCAGCGTCGCTGGGACTGGCCTTACAGATACGCGGTATTTT.

This clonotype came up many times. The chain combines TRBV2 with TRBJ2-7, with D unresolved. This CDR3 has 11 residues. V was shortened by 3 bases and J by 4 bases, with 4 bases between the two germline ends. Germline V gene sequence: CDR1 SNHLY, CDR2 FYNNEI. The CDR3 DNA reads TGTGCCAGCAGTGAGAGGTACGAGCAGTACTTC. Encoded protein: CASSERYEQYF.

The J gene is TRBJ2-7, the V gene TRBV11-2; TRBD2 aligns across 12 bases. V shed 5 bases, J shed 6 bases, and the junction held 14 bases outside the gene matches. Germline V lookup: CDR1 SGHAT, CDR2 FQNNGV. The CDR3 spans 17 residues. The DNA of the CDR3 is TGTGCCAGCAGCCTAATGGCGGCTAGCGGGAGGGAAGGCGAGCAGTACTTC. This sequence encodes CASSLMAASGREGEQYF.

This clonotype was recorded a few times. The rearrangement uses TRBV6-2 or TRBV6-3 and TRBJ2-2; a possible D gene is TRBD1 (6 bases). Germline CDR1 is MNHEY and CDR2 is SVGEGT. CDR3 size: 17 residues. Trimming shortened V by 6 bases and J by 1 base, and 18 bases separated the two germline ends. The CDR3 DNA reads TGTGCCAGCAGAAGACAGGATCCCTTGGGGAACACCGGGGAGCTGTTTTTT. Residues: CASRRQDPLGNTGELFF.

Ten or more counts support this clonotype. The genes are TRBV3-1 and TRBJ2-3, with TRBD2 matching over 12 bases. This CDR3 region has 16 residues. The V and J ends lost 2 bases and 4 bases, in that order; junction bases with no gene match: 4. Germline V gene data show CDR1 as LGHDT and CDR2 as YNNKEL (reference sequence). The CDR3 DNA follows: TGTGCCAGCAGCCAACGGACTAGCGGGAAGTCAGATACGCAGTATTTT. Amino acids: CASSQRTSGKSDTQYF.

The sample holds many counts of this clonotype. The chain employs TRBV7-2 and TRBJ2-1, with a weak D call TRBD2 (5 bases). The CDR3 length is 14 residues. Germline V gene lookup returns CDR1 SGHTA and CDR2 FQGNSA. The V gene lost 3 bases and the J gene lost 6 bases, with 12 bases spanning the gap. The CDR3 spells CASSLLAVSNEQFF. The CDR3 DNA sequence: TGTGCCAGCAGCTTGCTAGCAGTTTCCAATGAGCAGTTCTTC. The whole variable domain, filled in from reference TRBV7-2 and TRBJ2-1, reads GAGVSQSPSNKVTEKGKDVELRCDPISGHTALYWYRQSLGQGLEFLIYFQGNSAPDKSGLPSDRFSAERTGGSVSTLTIQRTQQEDSAVYLCASSLLAVSNEQFFGPGTRLTVL.

In this sample, this clonotype turned up a few times. V gene TRBV28 combines with J gene TRBJ2-1; TRBD2 aligns across 10 bases. The ends lost 0 bases at V and 5 bases at J; junction bases unmatched: 7. This CDR3 comprises 17 residues. Germline V gene data show CDR1 as MDHEN and CDR2 as SYDVKM. DNA of the CDR3: TGTGCCAGCAGTTTATGGTCCGCTAGCGGGAGAGACAATGAGCAGTTCTTC. It yields the protein CASSLWSASGRDNEQFF.

This clonotype was seen repeatedly, ten times or more. One junction end disagrees with the germline gene, perhaps due to a read error. The V call is TRBV7-7, the J call TRBJ2-5, with TRBD1 matching 8 bases. The length of the CDR3 is 15 residues. Germline CDR1 reads SSHAT; CDR2 reads FNYEAQ (reference sequence). CDR3 nucleotide sequence: TGTGCTAGCAGCCCCGGACAGGGTTCCAGAGAGACCCAGTACTTC. It translates to CASSPGQGSRETQYF.

This clonotype was seen more than once but under ten times. The chain employs TRBV28 and TRBJ2-2; 7 bases map to TRBD1. Germline assignment: CDR1 MDHEN and CDR2 SYDVKM. This CDR3 has 16 amino acids. Trimming removed 6 bases from V and 3 bases from J; junction bases left unmatched: 10. The CDR3 nucleotides read TGTGCCAGCAGCTCCCGCCGGGACAGCTACACCGGGGAGCTGTTTTTT. Amino acid sequence: CASSSRRDSYTGELFF.

This clonotype came up many times. The rearrangement joins TRBV24-1 to TRBJ2-3, with D maybe TRBD2 (6 bases). The CDR3 runs 12 residues. Looked up from germline, CDR1 is KGHDR and CDR2 is SFDVKD. The V end lost 6 bases, the J end lost 8 bases, and 11 bases lay between the germline ends. CDR3 loop: CATSSEGGTQYF. The CDR3 bases are TGTGCCACCAGTTCAGAGGGAGGTACGCAGTATTTT.

The table lists this clonotype with many counts. The chain uses TRBV20-1 and TRBJ2-7, with D perhaps matching TRBD1 (6 bases). CDR3 length: 14 residues. The germline CDR1 and CDR2 sequences are DFQATT and SNEGSKA (reference sequence). The germline V and J ends were trimmed by 4 bases and 0 bases, with 13 bases remaining between them. CDR3 loop: CSAKGTIISYEQYF. CDR3 nucleotides: TGCAGTGCTAAAGGGACAATAATCTCCTACGAGCAGTACTTC.

This clonotype was recorded many times. The chain joins TRBV7-2 to TRBJ2-3, with 9 bases aligning to TRBD1. Losses at the gene ends were 2 bases for V and 4 bases for J; bases not matched to a gene: 7. CDR3 length equals 16 residues. The germline V gene has CDR1 SGHTA and CDR2 FQGNSA. Written as DNA, the CDR3 is TGTGCCAGCAGCTTATCTACAGGGGGCTCGGCAGATACGCAGTATTTT. Translation gives CASSLSTGGSADTQYF.

This chain uses TRBV5-1 with TRBJ2-3; D unresolved. This CDR3 contains 12 residues. CDR1 and CDR2 (germline): SGHRS, YFSETQ. Trimming stripped 4 bases from V and 7 bases from J, with 10 bases between. The CDR3 region is CASSLIENTQYF. DNA for the CDR3: TGCGCCAGCAGCCTAATAGAAAATACGCAGTATTTT.

This clonotype was counted many times. This rearrangement joins TRBV5-1 to TRBJ2-2; 8 bases align to TRBD2. J was trimmed by 5 bases and V by 0 bases; bases with no gene match: 6. Per the germline V gene, CDR1 is SGHRS and CDR2 is YFSETQ. CDR3 size: 16 residues. The CDR3 region is CASSLAGTSVTGELFF. DNA of the CDR3: TGCGCCAGCAGCTTGGCCGGGACTAGTGTTACCGGGGAGCTGTTTTTT.

This clonotype showed up many times. Here the CDR3 DNA reads TGTGCCAGCAGTTTGCTCGTCCCGGGACTAGCGGGCTCCCGTGGGGAGCAGTACTTC. Its protein product is CASSLLVPGLAGSRGEQYF. This chain joins TRBV28 and TRBJ2-7, with 12 bases that match TRBD2. The CDR3 length is 19 residues. V gave up 3 bases and J gave up 7 bases; unmatched junction bases: 19. CDR1 MDHEN and CDR2 SYDVKM come from the germline V gene.

This clonotype was recorded at least ten times. The gene calls are TRBV19 and TRBJ2-7; tentatively, D is TRBD1 (6 bases). The V end was cut by 7 bases, the J end by 1 base, with 14 bases between. CDR1 and CDR2 (germline): LNHDA, SQIVND (reference sequence). The CDR3 extends over 14 amino acids. CDR3 loop: CASIGQGPSYEQYF. CDR3 nucleotide sequence: TGTGCCAGTATAGGGCAGGGGCCATCCTACGAGCAGTACTTC.

This clonotype was observed at least ten times. CDR3 sequence (DNA): TGCGCCAGCAGGGACCAGAACACTGAAGCTTTCTTT. Translated: CASRDQNTEAFF. The J gene is TRBJ1-1, the V gene TRBV5-1; D gene unclear. The CDR3 extends over 12 amino acids. V was trimmed by 5 bases and J by 1 base, leaving 6 bases between them. Germline assignment: CDR1 SGHRS and CDR2 YFSETQ.

This clonotype was detected only a few times. V usage is TRBV9 and J usage is TRBJ2-1, with 7 positions matching TRBD2. CDR1 SGDLS and CDR2 YYNGEE come from the germline V gene. V lost 0 bases, J lost 7 bases, and 10 bases stayed unmatched. The CDR3 runs to 16 residues. The CDR3 is CASSVARSSGGNEQFF. CDR3 coding DNA: TGTGCCAGCAGCGTAGCGCGGTCTAGCGGAGGAAATGAGCAGTTCTTC.

This clonotype was detected ten times or more. This sequence joins TRBV6-1 and TRBJ1-2, with 9 nucleotides matching TRBD1. V lost 5 bases to trimming and J lost 9 bases; unmatched junction nucleotides: 10. Germline V gene data show CDR1 as MNHNS and CDR2 as SASEGT. The CDR3 is made up of 14 amino acids. The CDR3 DNA follows: TGTGCCAGCAGTTACGGCCCCGGGACAGGGCGCTACACCTTC. Protein: CASSYGPGTGRYTF.

This clonotype was counted many times. The chain is built from TRBV28 and TRBJ2-1, with D uncertain. Germline V gene lookup returns CDR1 MDHEN and CDR2 SYDVKM. CDR3 length: 14 amino acids. V lost 3 bases and J 3 bases, leaving 9 bases between the germline ends. CDR3 sequence (DNA): TGTGCCAGCAGTTTCACTCAGAACTACAATGAGCAGTTCTTC. As protein: CASSFTQNYNEQFF.

This clonotype showed up just a few times. The chain links TRBV4-1 to TRBJ2-3, with a tentative D call TRBD1 (5 bases). CDR1 is MGHRA, CDR2 YSYEKL, per germline. The CDR3 has 16 residues. V lost 2 bases to trimming and J lost 0 bases, with 12 bases between them. The CDR3 region has the DNA TGCGCCAGCAGCCAACCAATTGACAGAAGCACAGATACGCAGTATTTT. Translated, it gives CASSQPIDRSTDTQYF.

This clonotype was detected many times. This chain uses TRBV12-3 or TRBV12-4 with TRBJ2-2, with 7 positions matching TRBD2. The CDR3 is made up of 15 amino acids. V dropped 5 bases and J dropped 1; count of bases not matched to a gene: 4. Here the CDR3 DNA reads TGTGCCAGCAGTCCCACGGGGGGGAACACCGGGGAGCTGTTTTTT. This encodes CASSPTGGNTGELFF.

The rearrangement uses TRBV14 and TRBJ2-5; a weak D match, TRBD2 (6 bases). V dropped 3 bases and J dropped 4 bases, with 18 bases sitting between them. CDR1 SGHDN and CDR2 FVKESK come from the germline V gene. This CDR3 is 16 amino acids long. The CDR3 here is CASSHLGGAGRETQYF. For the CDR3, the DNA is TGTGCCAGCAGCCATCTTGGAGGGGCGGGGAGAGAGACCCAGTACTTC.

This clonotype occurred many times. V and J are TRBV3-1 and TRBJ1-2, with D perhaps TRBD1 (5 bases). V dropped 0 bases and J dropped 7 bases, with 12 bases sitting between them. The CDR3 extends over 14 amino acids. Germline V gene lookup returns CDR1 LGHDT and CDR2 YNNKEL (reference sequence). The CDR3 here is CASSQDGRVPGYTF. The DNA of the CDR3 is TGTGCCAGCAGCCAAGATGGCAGGGTGCCTGGCTACACCTTC.

The chain joins TRBV7-8 to TRBJ1-1; D is ambiguous. This CDR3 spans 12 amino acids. Germline V gene data show CDR1 as SGHVS and CDR2 as FQNEAQ. Trimming took off 10 bases at V and 11 bases at J, with 20 bases between the two ends. Written as DNA, the CDR3 is TGTGCCAAAACCCGGACGGGTCACGAGGCTTTCTTT. Its protein is CAKTRTGHEAFF. Filled out from reference TRBV7-8 and TRBJ1-1, the complete variable domain reads GAGVSQSPRYKVAKRGQDVALRCDPISGHVSLFWYQQALGQGPEFLTYFQNEAQLDKSGLPSDRFFAERPEGSVSTLKIQRTQQEDSAVYLCAKTRTGHEAFFGQGTRLTVV.

The sample holds many counts of this clonotype. The V gene is TRBV28, the J gene TRBJ2-7; D is uncertain. The germline V gene has CDR1 MDHEN and CDR2 SYDVKM. CDR3 size: 12 residues. Trimming left V 2 bases short and J 5 bases short, with 7 bases between. As DNA, the CDR3 is TGTGCCAGCAGTTTACCCCTTCACGAGCAGTACTTC. It encodes CASSLPLHEQYF.

This clonotype was recorded many times. The chain combines TRBV14 with TRBJ2-7; D call uncertain. Germline CDR1 is SGHDN and CDR2 is FVKESK. The CDR3 totals 14 residues. Trimming took off 0 bases at V and 4 bases at J, with 10 bases between the two ends. The CDR3 nucleotides read TGTGCCAGCAGCCAAGACGTCCGAGAGTACGAGCAGTACTTC. Translated: CASSQDVREYEQYF.

CDR3 coding DNA: TGTGCCTGGAGTTGGACTCACCCCGGAGAGACCCAGTACTTC. Translating it yields CAWSWTHPGETQYF. The chain recombines TRBV30 with TRBJ2-5, with a tentative D call TRBD2 (5 bases). Germline CDR1 and CDR2: GTSNPN and SVGIG (reference sequence). V lost 2 bases to trimming and J lost 4 bases, with 14 bases between them. The CDR3 covers 14 residues.

This clonotype was seen many times. DNA of the CDR3: TGTGCCAGCAGCCACGGGCTAGCGGGAGTCTACAATGAGCAGTTCTTC. It translates to CASSHGLAGVYNEQFF. The rearrangement uses TRBV3-1 and TRBJ2-1; 10 bases match TRBD2. There are 16 residues in the CDR3. With V trimmed by 3 bases and J by 3 bases, 5 bases remained unmatched. The V gene's germline CDR1 is LGHDT and CDR2 YNNKEL (reference sequence).

This clonotype was seen more than once but under ten times. The V call is TRBV6-2 or TRBV6-3, the J call TRBJ2-5; D is unresolved. Germline values: CDR1 MNHEY, CDR2 SVGEGT. This CDR3 comprises 12 residues. Trimming left V 6 bases short and J 3 bases short, with 8 bases between. CDR3 nucleotide sequence: TGTGCCAGCAGCAACACCAAAGAGACCCAGTACTTC. As protein: CASSNTKETQYF.